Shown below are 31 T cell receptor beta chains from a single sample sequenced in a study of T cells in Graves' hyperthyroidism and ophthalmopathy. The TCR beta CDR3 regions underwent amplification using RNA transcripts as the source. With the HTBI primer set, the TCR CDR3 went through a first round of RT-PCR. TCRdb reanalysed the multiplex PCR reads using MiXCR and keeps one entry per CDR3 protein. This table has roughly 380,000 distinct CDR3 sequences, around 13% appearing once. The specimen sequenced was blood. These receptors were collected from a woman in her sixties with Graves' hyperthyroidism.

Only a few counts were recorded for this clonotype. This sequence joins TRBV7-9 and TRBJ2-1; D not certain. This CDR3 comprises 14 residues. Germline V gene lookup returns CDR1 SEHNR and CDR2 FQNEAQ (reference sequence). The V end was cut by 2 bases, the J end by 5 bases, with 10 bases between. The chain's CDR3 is CASSLFESDNEQFF. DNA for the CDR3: TGTGCCAGCAGCTTATTCGAGTCTGACAATGAGCAGTTCTTC.

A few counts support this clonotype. DNA for the CDR3: TGTGCCAGTCAAGGGACTACGCTTAGCACAGATACGCAGTATTTT. Amino acids: CASQGTTLSTDTQYF. The gene calls are TRBV19 and TRBJ2-3; 7 nucleotides agree with TRBD2. Germline trimming cut 8 bases from V and 0 bases from J; bases unmatched to any gene: 8. Germline V gene sequence: CDR1 LNHDA, CDR2 SQIVND (reference sequence). This CDR3 has 15 amino acids.

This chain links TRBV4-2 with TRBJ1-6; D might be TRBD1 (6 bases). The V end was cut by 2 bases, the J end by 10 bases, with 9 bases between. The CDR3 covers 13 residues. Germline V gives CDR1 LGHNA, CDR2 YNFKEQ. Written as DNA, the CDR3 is TGTGCCAGCAGCCAACACAGGGACTCACCCCTCCACTTT. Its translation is CASSQHRDSPLHF.

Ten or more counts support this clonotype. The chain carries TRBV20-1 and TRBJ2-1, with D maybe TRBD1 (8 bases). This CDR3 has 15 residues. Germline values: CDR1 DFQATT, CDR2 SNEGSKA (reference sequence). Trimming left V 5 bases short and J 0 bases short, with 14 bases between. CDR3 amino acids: CSAPTGEGSYNEQFF. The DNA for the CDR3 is TGCAGTGCTCCGACAGGGGAGGGCTCCTACAATGAGCAGTTCTTC.

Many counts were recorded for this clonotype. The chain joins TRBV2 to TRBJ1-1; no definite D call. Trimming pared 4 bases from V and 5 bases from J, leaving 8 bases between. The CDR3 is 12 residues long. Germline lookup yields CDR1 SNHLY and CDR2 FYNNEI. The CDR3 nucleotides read TGTGCCAGCAGTGTGGTAGAAACTGAAGCTTTCTTT. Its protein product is CASSVVETEAFF.

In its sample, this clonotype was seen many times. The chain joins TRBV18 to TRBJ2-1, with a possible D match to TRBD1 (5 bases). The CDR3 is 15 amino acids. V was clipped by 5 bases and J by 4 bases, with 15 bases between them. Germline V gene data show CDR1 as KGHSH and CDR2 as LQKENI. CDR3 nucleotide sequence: TGTGCCAGCTCAGACCAGGACATTGGGTACAATGAGCAGTTCTTC. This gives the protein CASSDQDIGYNEQFF.

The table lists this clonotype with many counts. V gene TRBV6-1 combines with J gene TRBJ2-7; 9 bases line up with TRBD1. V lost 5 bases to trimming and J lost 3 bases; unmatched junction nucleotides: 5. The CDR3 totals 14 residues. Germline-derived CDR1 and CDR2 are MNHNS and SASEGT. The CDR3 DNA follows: TGTGCCAGCAGTTCCGGGACAGGGCGCTACGAGCAGTACTTC. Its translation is CASSSGTGRYEQYF.

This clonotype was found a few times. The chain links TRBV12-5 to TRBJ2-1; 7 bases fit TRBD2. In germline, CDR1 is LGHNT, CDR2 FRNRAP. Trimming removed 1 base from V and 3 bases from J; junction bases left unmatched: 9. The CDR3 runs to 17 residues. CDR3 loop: CASGLAPWGGGYNEQFF. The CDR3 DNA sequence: TGTGCTAGTGGTTTGGCCCCGTGGGGGGGGGGCTACAATGAGCAGTTCTTC.

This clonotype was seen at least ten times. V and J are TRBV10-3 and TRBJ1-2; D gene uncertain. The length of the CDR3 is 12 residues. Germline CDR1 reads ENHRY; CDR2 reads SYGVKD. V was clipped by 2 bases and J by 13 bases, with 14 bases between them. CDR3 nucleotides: TGTGCCATCAGTGAGGCTAGGATGGGTAGCACCTTC. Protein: CAISEARMGSTF.

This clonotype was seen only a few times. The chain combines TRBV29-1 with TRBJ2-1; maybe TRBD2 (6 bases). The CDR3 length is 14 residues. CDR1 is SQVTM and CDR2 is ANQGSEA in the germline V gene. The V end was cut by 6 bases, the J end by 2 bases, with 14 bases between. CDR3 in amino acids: CSVQGLEAYNEQFF. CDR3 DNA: TGCAGCGTCCAGGGACTTGAGGCCTACAATGAGCAGTTCTTC.

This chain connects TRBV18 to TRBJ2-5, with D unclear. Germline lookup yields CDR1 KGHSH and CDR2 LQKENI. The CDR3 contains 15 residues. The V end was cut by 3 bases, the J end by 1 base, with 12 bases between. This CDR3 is CASSPERAVQETQYF. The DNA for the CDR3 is TGTGCCAGCTCACCGGAAAGAGCTGTCCAAGAGACCCAGTACTTC.

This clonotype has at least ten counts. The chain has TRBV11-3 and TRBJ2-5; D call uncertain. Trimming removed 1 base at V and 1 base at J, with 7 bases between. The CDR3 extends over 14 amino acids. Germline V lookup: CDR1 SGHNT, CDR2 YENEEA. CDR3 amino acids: CASSLVATQETQYF. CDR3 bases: TGTGCCAGCAGCTTAGTGGCTACCCAAGAGACCCAGTACTTC.

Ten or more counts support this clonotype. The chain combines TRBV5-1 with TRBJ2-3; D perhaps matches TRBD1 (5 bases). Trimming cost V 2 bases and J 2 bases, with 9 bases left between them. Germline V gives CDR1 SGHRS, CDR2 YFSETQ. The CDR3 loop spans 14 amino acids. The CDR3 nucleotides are TGCGCCAGCAGCTTCGACAGAGCCACAGATACGCAGTATTTT. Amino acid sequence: CASSFDRATDTQYF.

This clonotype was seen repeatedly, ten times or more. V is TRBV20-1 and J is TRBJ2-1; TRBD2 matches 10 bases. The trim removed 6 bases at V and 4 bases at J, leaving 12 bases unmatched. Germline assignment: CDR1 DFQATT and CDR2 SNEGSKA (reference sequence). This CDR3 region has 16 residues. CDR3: CSAHPGLASSYNEQFF. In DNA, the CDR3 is TGCAGTGCGCATCCGGGACTAGCGTCGTCATACAATGAGCAGTTCTTC.

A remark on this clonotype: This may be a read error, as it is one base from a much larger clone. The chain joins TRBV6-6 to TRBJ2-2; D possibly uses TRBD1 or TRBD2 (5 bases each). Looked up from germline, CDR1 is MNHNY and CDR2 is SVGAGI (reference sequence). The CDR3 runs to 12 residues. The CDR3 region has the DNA TGTGCCAGCAGTTACTCGACCGGGGCGCTGTTTTTT. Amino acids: CASSYSTGALFF.

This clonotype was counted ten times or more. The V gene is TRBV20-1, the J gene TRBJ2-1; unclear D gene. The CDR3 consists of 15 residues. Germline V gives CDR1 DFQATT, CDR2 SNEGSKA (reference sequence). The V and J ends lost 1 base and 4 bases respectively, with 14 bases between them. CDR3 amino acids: CSARVRVAGYNEQFF. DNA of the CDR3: TGCAGTGCTAGAGTACGAGTGGCAGGATACAATGAGCAGTTCTTC.

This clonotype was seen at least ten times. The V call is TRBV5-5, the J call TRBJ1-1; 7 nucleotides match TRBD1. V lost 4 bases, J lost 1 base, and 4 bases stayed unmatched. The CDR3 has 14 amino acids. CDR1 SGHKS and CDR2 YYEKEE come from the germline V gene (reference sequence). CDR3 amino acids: CASSVTGENTEAFF. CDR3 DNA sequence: TGTGCCAGCAGCGTAACAGGGGAGAACACTGAAGCTTTCTTT.

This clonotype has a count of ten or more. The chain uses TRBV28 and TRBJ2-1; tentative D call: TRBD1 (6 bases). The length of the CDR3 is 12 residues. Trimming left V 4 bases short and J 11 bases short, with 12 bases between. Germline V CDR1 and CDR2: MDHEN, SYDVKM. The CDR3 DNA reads TGTGCCAGCAGTTCAGGGGCTTCGAAGCAGTTCTTC. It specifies CASSSGASKQFF.

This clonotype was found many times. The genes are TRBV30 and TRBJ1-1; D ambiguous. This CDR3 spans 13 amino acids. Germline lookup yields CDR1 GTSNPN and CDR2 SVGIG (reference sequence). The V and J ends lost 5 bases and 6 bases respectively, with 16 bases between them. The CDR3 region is CAWHWVRKAEAFF. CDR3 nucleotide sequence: TGTGCCTGGCACTGGGTCAGGAAGGCTGAAGCTTTCTTT.

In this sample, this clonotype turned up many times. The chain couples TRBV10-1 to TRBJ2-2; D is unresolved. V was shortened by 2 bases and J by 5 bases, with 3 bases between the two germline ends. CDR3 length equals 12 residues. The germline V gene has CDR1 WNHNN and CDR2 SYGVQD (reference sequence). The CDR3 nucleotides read TGCGCCAGCAGTGAGATTACCGGGGAGCTGTTTTTT. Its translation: CASSEITGELFF.

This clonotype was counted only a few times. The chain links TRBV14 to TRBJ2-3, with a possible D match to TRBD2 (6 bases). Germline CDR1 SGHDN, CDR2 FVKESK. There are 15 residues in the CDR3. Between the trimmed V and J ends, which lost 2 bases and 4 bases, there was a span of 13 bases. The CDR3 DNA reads TGTGCCAGCAGCCAATTTTTGGGGGAGGCAGATACGCAGTATTTT. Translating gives CASSQFLGEADTQYF.

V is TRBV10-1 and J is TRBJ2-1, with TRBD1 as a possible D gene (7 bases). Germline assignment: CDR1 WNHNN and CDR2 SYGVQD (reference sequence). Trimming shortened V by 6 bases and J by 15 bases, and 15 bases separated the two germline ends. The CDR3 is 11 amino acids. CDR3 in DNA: TGCGCCAGCAGCCAGGGGGGCTTGCGGTTCTTC. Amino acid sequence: CASSQGGLRFF.

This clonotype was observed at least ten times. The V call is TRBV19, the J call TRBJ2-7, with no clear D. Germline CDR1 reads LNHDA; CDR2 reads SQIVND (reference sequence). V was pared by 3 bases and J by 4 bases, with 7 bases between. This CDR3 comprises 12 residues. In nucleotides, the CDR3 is TGTGCCAGTAGTATGGGTGGTTACGAGCAGTACTTC. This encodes CASSMGGYEQYF.

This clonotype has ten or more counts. The CDR3 DNA reads as TGTGCCAGCTCAACGGGACAGATCTACGAGCAGTACTTC. Its translation: CASSTGQIYEQYF. This chain connects TRBV18 to TRBJ2-7; 7 nucleotides agree with TRBD1. The CDR3 totals 13 residues. CDR1 is KGHSH, CDR2 LQKENI, per germline. The trim removed 5 bases at V and 3 bases at J, leaving 4 bases unmatched.

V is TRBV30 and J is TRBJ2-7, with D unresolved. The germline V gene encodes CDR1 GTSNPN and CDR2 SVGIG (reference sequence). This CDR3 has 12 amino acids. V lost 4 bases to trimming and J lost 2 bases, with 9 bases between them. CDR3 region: CAWKGYTYEQYF. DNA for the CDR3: TGTGCCTGGAAGGGCTACACCTACGAGCAGTACTTC.

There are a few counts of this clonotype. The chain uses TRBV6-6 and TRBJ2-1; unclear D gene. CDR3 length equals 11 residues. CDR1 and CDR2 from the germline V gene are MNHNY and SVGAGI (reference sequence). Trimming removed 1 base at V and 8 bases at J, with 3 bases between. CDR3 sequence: CASSYWDEQFF. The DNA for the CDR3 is TGTGCCAGCAGTTACTGGGATGAGCAGTTCTTC.

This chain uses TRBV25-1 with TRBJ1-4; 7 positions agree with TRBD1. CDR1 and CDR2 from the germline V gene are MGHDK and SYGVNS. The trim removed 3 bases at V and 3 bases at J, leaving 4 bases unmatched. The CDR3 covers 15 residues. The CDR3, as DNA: TGTGCCAGCAGTGAGGGTACAGGGGCTAATGAAAAACTGTTTTTT. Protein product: CASSEGTGANEKLFF. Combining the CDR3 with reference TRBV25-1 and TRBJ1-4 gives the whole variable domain EADIYQTPRYLVIGTGKKITLECSQTMGHDKMYWYQQDPGMELHLIHYSYGVNSTEKGDLSSESTVSRIRTEHFPLTLESARPSHTSQYLCASSEGTGANEKLFFGSGTQLSVL.

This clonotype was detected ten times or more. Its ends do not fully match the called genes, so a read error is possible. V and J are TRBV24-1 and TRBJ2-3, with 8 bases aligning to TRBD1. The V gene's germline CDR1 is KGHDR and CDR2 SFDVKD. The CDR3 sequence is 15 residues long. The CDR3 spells CATSDSPTGTGTQYF. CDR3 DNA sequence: TGTGCCACCAGTGACAGCCCTACAGGGACAGGTACGCAGTATTTT.

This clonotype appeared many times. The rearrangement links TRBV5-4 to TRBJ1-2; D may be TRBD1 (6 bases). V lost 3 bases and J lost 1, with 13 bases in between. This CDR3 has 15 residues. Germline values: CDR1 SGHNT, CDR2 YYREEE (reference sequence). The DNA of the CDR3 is TGTGCCAGCAGCTCTGGACAGCTACATAACTATGGCTACACCTTC. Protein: CASSSGQLHNYGYTF.

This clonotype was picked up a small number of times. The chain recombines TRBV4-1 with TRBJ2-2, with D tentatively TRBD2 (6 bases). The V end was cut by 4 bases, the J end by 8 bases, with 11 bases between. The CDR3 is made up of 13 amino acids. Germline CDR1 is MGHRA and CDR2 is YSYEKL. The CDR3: CASSPRLAGELFF. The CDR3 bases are TGCGCCAGCAGCCCCCGGCTAGCGGGGGAGCTGTTTTTT.

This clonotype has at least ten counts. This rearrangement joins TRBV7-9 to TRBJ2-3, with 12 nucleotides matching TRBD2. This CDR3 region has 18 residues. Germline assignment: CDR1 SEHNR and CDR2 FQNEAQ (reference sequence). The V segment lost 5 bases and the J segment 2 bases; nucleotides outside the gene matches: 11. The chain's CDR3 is CASSPYPTSGGLTDTQYF. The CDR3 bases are TGTGCCAGCAGCCCCTACCCGACTAGCGGGGGTCTCACAGATACGCAGTATTTT.